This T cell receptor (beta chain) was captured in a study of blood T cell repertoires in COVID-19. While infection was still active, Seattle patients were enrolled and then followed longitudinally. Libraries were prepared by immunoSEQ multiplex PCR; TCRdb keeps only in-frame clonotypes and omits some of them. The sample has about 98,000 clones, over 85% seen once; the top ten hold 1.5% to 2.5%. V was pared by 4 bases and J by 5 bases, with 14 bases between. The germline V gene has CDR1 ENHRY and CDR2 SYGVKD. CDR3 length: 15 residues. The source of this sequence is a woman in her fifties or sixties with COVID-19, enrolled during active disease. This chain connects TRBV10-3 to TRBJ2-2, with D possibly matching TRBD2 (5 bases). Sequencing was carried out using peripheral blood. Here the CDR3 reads CAISGGDGWTGELFF. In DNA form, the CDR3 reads TGTGCCATCAGTGGGGGAGACGGCTGGACCGGGGAGCTGTTTTTT.